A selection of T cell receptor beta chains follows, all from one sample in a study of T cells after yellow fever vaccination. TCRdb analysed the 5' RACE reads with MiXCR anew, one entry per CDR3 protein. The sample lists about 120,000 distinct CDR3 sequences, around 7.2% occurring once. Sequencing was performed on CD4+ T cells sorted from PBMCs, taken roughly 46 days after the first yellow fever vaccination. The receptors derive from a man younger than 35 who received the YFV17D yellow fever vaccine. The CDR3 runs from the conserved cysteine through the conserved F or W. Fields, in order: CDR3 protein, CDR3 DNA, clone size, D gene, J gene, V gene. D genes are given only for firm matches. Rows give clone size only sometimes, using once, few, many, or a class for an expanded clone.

CDR3aa: CASSRGGDSGQPQHF; CDR3nt: TGCGCCAGCAGCCGCGGTGGGGATTCGGGTCAGCCCCAGCATTTT; abundance: .; d_gene: .; j_gene: TRBJ1-5; v_gene: TRBV5-1
CDR3aa: CASSLSQNTEAFF; CDR3nt: TGTGCCAGCAGCTTATCCCAGAACACTGAAGCTTTCTTT; abundance: many; d_gene: .; j_gene: TRBJ1-1; v_gene: TRBV7-2
CDR3aa: CASSLVGTSKDTQYF; CDR3nt: TGTGCCAGCAGCTTAGTCGGGACTAGCAAAGATACGCAGTATTTT; abundance: many; d_gene: TRBD2; j_gene: TRBJ2-3; v_gene: TRBV7-9
CDR3aa: CASSVVGGFEQFF; CDR3nt: TGCGCCAGCAGCGTAGTAGGGGGTTTTGAGCAGTTCTTC; abundance: many; d_gene: .; j_gene: TRBJ2-1; v_gene: TRBV5-1
CDR3aa: CASSLGGRSNQPQHF; CDR3nt: TGTGCCAGCAGCCTCGGGGGGCGAAGCAATCAGCCCCAGCATTTT; abundance: .; d_gene: .; j_gene: TRBJ1-5; v_gene: TRBV7-2
CDR3aa: CSAGLARENTQYF; CDR3nt: TGCAGCGCAGGACTAGCGAGAGAGAATACGCAGTATTTT; abundance: many; d_gene: TRBD2; j_gene: TRBJ2-3; v_gene: TRBV29-1
CDR3aa: CASSFRDNSFQNYGYTF; CDR3nt: TGCGCCAGCAGCTTCCGGGACAACAGTTTTCAGAACTATGGCTACACCTTC; abundance: many; d_gene: .; j_gene: TRBJ1-2; v_gene: TRBV5-1
CDR3aa: CASGRLNTGELFF; CDR3nt: TGTGCCAGCGGACGGCTGAACACCGGGGAGCTGTTTTTT; abundance: many; d_gene: .; j_gene: TRBJ2-2; v_gene: TRBV7-3
CDR3aa: CASSYRQGINTEAFF; CDR3nt: TGCGCCAGCAGCTATAGACAGGGGATAAACACTGAAGCTTTCTTT; abundance: .; d_gene: TRBD1; j_gene: TRBJ1-1; v_gene: TRBV5-1
CDR3aa: CSASLRVGRDSPLHF; CDR3nt: TGCAGTGCTAGTCTCAGGGTGGGTAGGGATTCACCCCTCCACTTT; abundance: few; d_gene: .; j_gene: TRBJ1-6; v_gene: TRBV20-1
CDR3aa: CASSSRQAGYNEQFF; CDR3nt: TGTGCCAGCAGCTCCCGGCAGGCGGGCTACAATGAGCAGTTCTTC; abundance: many; d_gene: .; j_gene: TRBJ2-1; v_gene: TRBV7-8
CDR3aa: CASSYRDRGFPYEQYF; CDR3nt: TGTGCCAGCAGCTACCGGGACAGGGGGTTCCCCTACGAGCAGTACTTC; abundance: many; d_gene: TRBD1; j_gene: TRBJ2-7; v_gene: TRBV7-2
CDR3aa: CASSQRPRGRGSYNSPLHF; CDR3nt: TGTGCCAGCAGTCAAAGGCCGAGGGGGCGAGGCTCCTATAATTCACCCCTCCACTTT; abundance: .; d_gene: TRBD1; j_gene: TRBJ1-6; v_gene: TRBV6-1
CDR3aa: CASSQASGGTPVNEQFF; CDR3nt: TGCGCCAGCAGCCAAGCCAGCGGGGGGACCCCGGTCAATGAGCAGTTCTTC; abundance: many; d_gene: TRBD2; j_gene: TRBJ2-1; v_gene: TRBV4-3
CDR3aa: CAITGQYPPDTQYF; CDR3nt: TGTGCCATCACGGGACAATACCCTCCGGATACGCAGTATTTT; abundance: many; d_gene: .; j_gene: TRBJ2-3; v_gene: TRBV10-3
CDR3aa: CASSFRSEQYF; CDR3nt: TGTGCCAGCAGTTTCCGGAGCGAGCAGTACTTC; abundance: few; d_gene: .; j_gene: TRBJ2-7; v_gene: TRBV12-3/TRBV12-4